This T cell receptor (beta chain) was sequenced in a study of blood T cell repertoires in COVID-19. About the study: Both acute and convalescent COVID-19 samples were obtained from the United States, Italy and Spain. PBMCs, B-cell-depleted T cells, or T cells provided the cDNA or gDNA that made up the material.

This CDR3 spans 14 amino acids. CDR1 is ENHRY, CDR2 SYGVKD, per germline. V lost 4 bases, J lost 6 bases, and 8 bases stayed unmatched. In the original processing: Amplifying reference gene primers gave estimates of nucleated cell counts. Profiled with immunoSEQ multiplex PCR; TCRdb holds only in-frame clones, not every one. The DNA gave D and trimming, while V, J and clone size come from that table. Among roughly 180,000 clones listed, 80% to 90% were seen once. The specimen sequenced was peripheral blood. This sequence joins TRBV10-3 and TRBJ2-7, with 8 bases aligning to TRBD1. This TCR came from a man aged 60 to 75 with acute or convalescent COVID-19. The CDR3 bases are TGTGCCATCAGTGGGAGGGACAGGCTTTCCGAGCAGTACTTC. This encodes CAISGRDRLSEQYF.